A single TCR beta chain is shown here with its context. Its antigen is still unknown. Per-base quality was not reported, and no clone a single base away is much larger than it. V drops 6 bases and J drops 0 bases, leaving 12 bases in between. Looking up the germline V gene (reference sequence) yields CDR1 SGHAT and CDR2 FQDESV. Its CDR3 holds 14 amino acids, cysteine through phenylalanine. This entry keeps only the CDR3 DNA: 42 bases, framed from base 1. The immunoSEQ Assay, a bias-controlled multiplex PCR, was used to amplify TCRbeta CDR3 regions from genomic DNA. Per the authors' processing: The number of nucleated cells in each sample was estimated from the amplification of reference gene primers within the assay. To quantify the absolute abundance of each unique TCRbeta CDR3 rearrangement, sequence reads were collapsed and filtered. For each sample, productive Simpson clonality was calculated as the square root of Simpson's diversity index across productive rearrangements. TCRdb took over this immuneACCESS table, retaining in-frame rearrangements with V and J assigned. Such tables are incomplete; in checked studies, under half of the missing clones stem from an unresolved V gene, and the remainder is unexplained. V, J and clone size are those of that table, while D and trimming were read from the DNA. The sample table holds nearly 60,000 clones, of which almost 90% were seen once. The top ten hold around an eighth of the sample.

The collaborating institutions used their own protocols to collect whole blood in K2EDTA tubes. For TCRbeta analysis, collaborator samples were shipped as frozen whole blood, as isolated PBMCs, or as DNA extracted from either sample type. The record originates from a study of blood T cell repertoires in COVID-19 (TCRdb year 2020). General notes on the study: The collaborator samples originated in the United States, Italy and Spain and spanned the acute and convalescent phases of COVID-19. HLA class I and class II types, where available, came from metadata supplied by the sample provider rather than from assay-based typing. Deeply sampled blood TCRbeta repertoires from subjects exposed to, actively infected with, or recovered from COVID-19 were included in the dataset. Sample metadata almost always included a de-identified subject ID, COVID-19 status, age in years and sex. Samples were obtained from the ongoing ImmuneRACE study (first 160 participants) and from about 1,300 subjects provided by 6 global collaborators. The prospective study material was composed of cDNA or gDNA derived from T cells, B-cell-depleted T cells, or PBMCs. The repertoires were released in a freely available public database intended as a resource for research on the immune response to SARS-CoV-2. What the authors observed across the whole study: The quantity of clinical and demographic metadata differed by source and by participant and was supplied without curation.

The sample was peripheral blood. The rearrangement joined TRBV11-1 to TRBJ2-7, with TRBD2 tentatively as D gene (5 bases match). This receptor was identified in a man between 60 and 75 years old with active COVID-19. The DNA sequence is as follows: TGTGCCAGCAGACTAGACACGTTCTCCTACGAGCAGTACTTC. It specifies CASRLDTFSYEQYF.